These T cell receptor beta chains were read from a single sample in a study of Ad26.COV2.S vaccination and SARS-CoV-2 variants. TCRdb's copy holds only in-frame clones and misses some; the assay was immunoSEQ multiplex PCR. Among fewer than 400,000 clones listed, about 86% were seen once. The specimen comprised peripheral blood, sampled in a trial of Ad26.COV2.S vaccine versus placebo. The receptors stem from a person aged 18-65 years who received the Ad26.COV2.S COVID-19 vaccine or a placebo. The CDR3 runs from the conserved cysteine through the conserved F or W. The D gene is left open where the match is weak. The size field is filled for only some rows; it gives once, few, many or a size class.

v_call: TRBV9; d_call: NA; j_call: TRBJ2-3; clone_size: few; cdr3_aa: CASILLGVRETDTQYF; cdr3_nt: TGTGCCAGCATCCTCCTAGGGGTCCGGGAGACAGATACGCAGTATTTT
v_call: TRBV5-1; d_call: NA; j_call: TRBJ2-7; clone_size: NA; cdr3_aa: CASSSTGTVSYEQYF; cdr3_nt: TGCGCCAGCAGCTCGACCGGGACGGTCTCCTACGAGCAGTACTTC
v_call: TRBV7-7; d_call: TRBD1; j_call: TRBJ2-1; clone_size: few; cdr3_aa: CASSLGPGQPEQFF; cdr3_nt: TGTGCTAGCAGCTTAGGGCCGGGACAGCCTGAGCAGTTCTTC
v_call: TRBV6-5; d_call: NA; j_call: TRBJ1-2; clone_size: NA; cdr3_aa: CASSYDTGSVYGYTF; cdr3_nt: TGTGCCAGCAGTTACGATACGGGGAGCGTCTATGGCTACACCTTC
v_call: TRBV6-6; d_call: NA; j_call: TRBJ1-2; clone_size: NA; cdr3_aa: CASSYPSGGYTF; cdr3_nt: TGTGCCAGCAGTTACCCCTCCGGAGGCTACACCTTC
v_call: TRBV19; d_call: NA; j_call: TRBJ1-5; clone_size: NA; cdr3_aa: CASSTKRNQPQHF; cdr3_nt: TGTGCCAGTAGTACCAAACGGAATCAGCCCCAGCATTTT
v_call: TRBV5-1; d_call: TRBD1; j_call: TRBJ2-7; clone_size: NA; cdr3_aa: CASSLAGGQGYEQYF; cdr3_nt: TGCGCCAGCAGCTTGGCCGGGGGACAGGGTTACGAGCAGTACTTC
v_call: TRBV29-1; d_call: NA; j_call: TRBJ1-1; clone_size: NA; cdr3_aa: CSVESIFWGPQVF; cdr3_nt: TGCAGCGTTGAATCAATCTTTTGGGGGCCCCAGGTGTTT
v_call: TRBV7-2; d_call: NA; j_call: TRBJ2-6; clone_size: NA; cdr3_aa: CASSLGRSGANVLTF; cdr3_nt: TGTGCCAGCAGCTTAGGGAGATCTGGGGCCAACGTCCTGACTTTC
v_call: TRBV5-4; d_call: NA; j_call: TRBJ2-1; clone_size: NA; cdr3_aa: CASSLRARQVNNEQFF; cdr3_nt: TGTGCCAGCAGCTTGAGGGCGAGACAAGTCAACAATGAGCAGTTCTTC
v_call: TRBV9; d_call: TRBD1; j_call: TRBJ1-2; clone_size: once; cdr3_aa: CASSPTAGGSPYGYTF; cdr3_nt: TGTGCCAGCAGCCCAACCGCAGGGGGCTCCCCCTATGGCTACACCTTC
v_call: TRBV4-2; d_call: NA; j_call: TRBJ1-5; clone_size: NA; cdr3_aa: CASSQVGSAEKPQHF; cdr3_nt: TGTGCCAGCAGCCAAGTAGGGTCAGCGGAAAAGCCCCAGCATTTT
v_call: TRBV12-3/TRBV12-4; d_call: TRBD1; j_call: TRBJ1-5; clone_size: NA; cdr3_aa: CASSYTRQGRIDF; cdr3_nt: TGTGCCAGCAGCTACACCAGACAGGGAAGGATTGATTTT
v_call: TRBV18; d_call: TRBD1; j_call: TRBJ2-7; clone_size: few; cdr3_aa: CASSPGDRTYEQYF; cdr3_nt: TGTGCCAGCTCCCCAGGGGACAGAACCTACGAGCAGTACTTC
v_call: TRBV9; d_call: TRBD1; j_call: TRBJ2-1; clone_size: NA; cdr3_aa: CASSVGGQAYNEQFF; cdr3_nt: TGTGCCAGCAGCGTGGGGGGACAGGCTTACAATGAGCAGTTCTTC
v_call: TRBV2; d_call: TRBD1; j_call: TRBJ1-2; clone_size: NA; cdr3_aa: CASSGQGIYGYTF; cdr3_nt: TGTGCCAGCAGTGGACAGGGGATCTATGGCTACACCTTC